This T cell receptor (beta chain) derives from a study of blood T cell repertoires in COVID-19. Study overall: Donors in the United States, Italy and Spain gave samples during acute or convalescent COVID-19. T cells, B-cell-depleted T cells, or PBMCs supplied cDNA or gDNA.

Assay: immunoSEQ multiplex PCR; the TCRdb copy retains only in-frame clones and omits some. The sample records tens of thousands of clones, roughly 87% being singletons. CDR1 SGDLS and CDR2 YYNGEE come from the germline V gene. The V end was cut by 2 bases, the J end by 1 base, with 8 bases between. CDR3 length: 14 residues. This clone was seen once. The receptor was isolated from a man aged 55-75 years with acute or convalescent COVID-19. This rearrangement joins TRBV9 to TRBJ2-3; perhaps TRBD2 as D (5 bases). The sequencing sample was made of peripheral blood. CDR3 nucleotide sequence: TGTGCCAGCAGCGTCGAGAGGGGCACAGATACGCAGTATTTT. This sequence encodes CASSVERGTDTQYF.